This T cell receptor (beta chain) was recorded in a study of blood T cell repertoires in COVID-19 (dated by TCRdb to about 2020). Looking at the study overall: Collaborator samples came from the United States, Italy and Spain and covered acute and convalescent phases of COVID-19. A freely available public database, intended as a resource for researchers studying the immune response to SARS-CoV-2, is where the repertoires were released. Deeply sampled blood TCRbeta repertoires from subjects exposed to, actively infected with, or recovered from COVID-19 were included in the dataset. Sample metadata almost always included a de-identified subject ID, COVID-19 status, age in years and sex. Where available, HLA class I and class II types were taken from metadata supplied by the sample provider and were not determined by assay-based typing. The prospective study material was composed of cDNA or gDNA derived from T cells, B-cell-depleted T cells, or PBMCs. The samples were drawn from two sources: the first 160 participants of the ongoing ImmuneRACE study, and 1,000 to 1,500 subjects contributed by 6 global collaborators.

The immunoSEQ Assay, a bias-controlled multiplex PCR, was used to amplify TCRbeta CDR3 regions from genomic DNA. Regarding the original processing steps: Within the assay, amplification of reference gene primers was used to estimate how many nucleated cells each sample contained. Sequence reads were collapsed and filtered to measure the absolute abundance of every unique TCRbeta CDR3 rearrangement. For each sample, productive Simpson clonality was calculated by taking the square root of Simpson's diversity index across productive rearrangements. TCRdb mirrors the immuneACCESS table, restricted to in-frame sequences. Some clones are absent from its copies; in checked studies, under half trace to an unresolved V gene, and the reason for the others is unknown. V and J calls and clone size are given by that table; D and trimming were obtained from the DNA. This sample is represented by some 400,000 clones; roughly 89% of them were singletons. Together, the top ten hold around 6.3% of the sample.

Whole blood was collected in K2EDTA tubes by collaborating institutions according to the institutions' own protocols. For TCRbeta analysis, collaborator samples were shipped as frozen whole blood, as isolated PBMCs, or as DNA extracted from either sample type. Of note for this clone: Its antigen is not yet known. Within one base of it there is no much larger clone, and no base qualities were kept.

Here is what the overall study found, with its caveats: How much clinical and demographic metadata was included differed by source and by participant, and the metadata was provided uncurated.

Sequences were obtained from peripheral blood. This TCR was recovered from a man between 18 and 35 years old with active or convalescent COVID-19.

CDR3 reads: CASSLNSGGYTF. The DNA is TGTGCCAGCAGCTTGAATAGTGGTGGCTACACCTTC. Rearrangement joined TRBV7-9 to TRBJ1-2; the D gene assignment is ambiguous. V is pared back by 3 bases and J by 7 bases, with 9 bases lying between the germline termini. CDR1 SEHNR and CDR2 FQNEAQ were looked up in the germline V gene (reference sequence). The CDR3 goes from the cysteine to the phenylalanine over 12 residues. CDR3 DNA only is kept here, 36 bases in frame from base 1.